The T cell receptor beta chain under discussion was sequenced for a study of OX40 agonist ivuxolimab in advanced cancers. Overall study: Each dose-escalation patient presented with hepatocellular carcinoma, melanoma, renal cell or head and neck cancer. Study-wide findings and caveats: At doses 0.1 to 3.0 mg/kg, CD4+ and CD8+ clones expanded.

Trimming removed 4 bases at V and 6 bases at J, with 19 bases between. The CDR3 consists of 17 residues. Germline values: CDR1 SEHNR, CDR2 FQNEAQ (reference sequence). TCRdb's copy holds only in-frame clones and misses some; the assay was immunoSEQ multiplex PCR. The sample has around 23,000 clones; roughly 80% are singletons. This clone occurred a few times. The antigen is not known. The clonotype was recovered from an adult with an advanced solid tumor such as melanoma, head and neck, liver or kidney cancer. Sequencing was performed on CD4+ or CD8+ T cells sorted from blood, taken in a trial of the OX40 agonist ivuxolimab. V and J are TRBV7-9 and TRBJ1-6; D is possibly TRBD1 (5 bases). This CDR3 is CASSSHDRGGINSPLHF. The CDR3, as DNA: TGTGCCAGCAGCTCCCATGACCGTGGGGGGATTAATTCACCCCTCCACTTT.